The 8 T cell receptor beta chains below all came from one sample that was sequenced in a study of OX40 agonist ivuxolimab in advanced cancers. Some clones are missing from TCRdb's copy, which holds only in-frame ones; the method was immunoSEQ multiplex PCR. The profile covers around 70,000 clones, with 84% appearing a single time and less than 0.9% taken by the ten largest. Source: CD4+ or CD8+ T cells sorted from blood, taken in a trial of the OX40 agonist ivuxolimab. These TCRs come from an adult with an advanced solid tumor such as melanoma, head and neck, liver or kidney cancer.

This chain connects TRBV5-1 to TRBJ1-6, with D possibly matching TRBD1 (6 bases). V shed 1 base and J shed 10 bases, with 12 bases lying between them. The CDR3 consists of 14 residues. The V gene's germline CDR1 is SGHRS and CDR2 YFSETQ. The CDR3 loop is CASSLRGEYSPLHF. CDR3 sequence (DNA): TGCGCCAGCAGCTTGAGGGGGGAATACTCACCCCTCCACTTT.

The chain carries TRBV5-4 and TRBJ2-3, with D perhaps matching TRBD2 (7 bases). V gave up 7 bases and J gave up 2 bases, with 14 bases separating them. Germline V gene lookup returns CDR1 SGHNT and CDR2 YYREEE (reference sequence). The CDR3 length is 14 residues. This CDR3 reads CASGGAGYTDTQYF. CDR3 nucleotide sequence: TGTGCCAGCGGGGGGGCTGGGTACACAGATACGCAGTATTTT.

In nucleotides, the CDR3 is TGTGCCAGCAGTGGACAGGGGGGCTATGGCTACACCTTC. Translating it yields CASSGQGGYGYTF. The chain has TRBV6-1 and TRBJ1-2; 9 nucleotides line up with TRBD1. Germline CDR1 reads MNHNS; CDR2 reads SASEGT. The CDR3 extends over 13 amino acids. The V and J ends lost 4 bases and 4 bases, in that order; junction bases with no gene match: 1.

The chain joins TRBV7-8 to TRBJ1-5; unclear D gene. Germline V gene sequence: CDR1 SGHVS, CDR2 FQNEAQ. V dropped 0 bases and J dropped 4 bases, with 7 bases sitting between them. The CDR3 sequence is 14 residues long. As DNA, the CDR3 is TGTGCCAGCAGCTTAGCCGCCAGGAATCAGCCCCAGCATTTT. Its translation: CASSLAARNQPQHF.

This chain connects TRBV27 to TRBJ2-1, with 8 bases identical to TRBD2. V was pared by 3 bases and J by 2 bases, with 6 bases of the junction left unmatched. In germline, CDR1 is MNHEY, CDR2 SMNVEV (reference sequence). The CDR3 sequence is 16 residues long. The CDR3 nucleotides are TGTGCCAGCAGTTTTCTTAAGCGGGAGCCCTACAATGAGCAGTTCTTC. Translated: CASSFLKREPYNEQFF.

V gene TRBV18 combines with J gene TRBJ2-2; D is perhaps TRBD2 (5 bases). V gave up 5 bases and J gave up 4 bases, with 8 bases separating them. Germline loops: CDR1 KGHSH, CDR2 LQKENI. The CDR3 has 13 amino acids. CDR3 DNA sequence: TGTGCCAGCTCATCGACTACCACCGGGGAGCTGTTTTTT. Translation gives CASSSTTTGELFF.

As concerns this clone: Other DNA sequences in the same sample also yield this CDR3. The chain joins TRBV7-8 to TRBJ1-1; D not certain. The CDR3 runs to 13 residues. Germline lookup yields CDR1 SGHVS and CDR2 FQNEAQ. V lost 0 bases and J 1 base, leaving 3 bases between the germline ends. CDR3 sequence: CASSLAGNTEAFF. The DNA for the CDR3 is TGTGCCAGCAGCTTAGCAGGGAACACTGAAGCTTTCTTT.

The CDR3 spells CASSLLQGSGNTIYF. In nucleotides, the CDR3 is TGTGCCAGCAGCTTGCTACAGGGGAGCGGAAACACCATATATTTT. The rearrangement uses TRBV7-9 and TRBJ1-3, with 7 bases lining up with TRBD1. Losses at the gene ends were 3 bases for V and 4 bases for J; bases not matched to a gene: 6. The CDR3 has 15 residues. Looked up from germline, CDR1 is SEHNR and CDR2 is FQNEAQ (reference sequence). Full variable domain (remainder filled in from reference TRBV7-9 and TRBJ1-3): DTGVSQNPRHKITKRGQNVTFRCDPISEHNRLYWYRQTLGQGPEFLTYFQNEAQLEKSRLLSDRFSAERPKGSFSTLEIQRTEQGDSAMYLCASSLLQGSGNTIYFGEGSWLTVV.